This TCR beta chain was sequenced for a study of human T cells and chemical hapten exposure (dated by TCRdb to the early 2020s). Regarding the complete study: For sensitization, 2% DPC in acetone was applied to a 2 cm by 2 cm area of upper inner arm skin. Weekly therapeutic DPC doses were additionally applied to the scalp of patients throughout the approximately 25-week study period. Patch testing on the upper back used Finn chambers containing 0.01% DPC, with scoring done after 6 days according to International Contact Dermatitis Research Group standards. The patient cohort, mostly female, included alopecia areata with under or over 50% scalp involvement, alopecia totalis and alopecia universalis. Libraries were pooled for sequencing, and variation in per-sample TCR yields was attributed mainly to small differences in library volumes within the pool. In alopecia patients, the study followed how the peripheral blood TCR repertoire changed in vivo over primary and secondary sensitization to diphenylcyclopropenone (DPC), a hapten. Blood was sampled from patients pre-sensitization (week 0) and at 2, 6 and about 24 weeks after DPC sensitization. Some 29 alopecia patients gave blood for TCR sequencing at one to four time points (pre-sensitization, 2, 6 and 24 weeks). Points the paper makes about the study in general: All patients had alopecia, a presumed autoimmune disease, so their immune response might differ from that of healthy individuals. No change with DPC sensitization was found in the number of TCRs above 1 in 1000 frequency, and no evidence of global repertoire structure alterations was found. Significantly more large CDR3 similarity clusters were formed by expanded TCRs than by pre-sensitization or healthy control sets, consistent with antigen-driven responses. Patch test score correlated positively with the number of PT1 expanded TCRs, reaching significance at thresholds 8, 16 and 32 but not at 4. After repeated subsampling, the strength of the expansion versus patch-test correlation and the threshold at which it became significant changed.

Library generation was performed with RACE. For sequencing, a NextSeq 500 was employed. Library preparation attached unique molecular identifiers to individual cDNA molecules for quantitative, reproducible TCR counting. Both TCR alpha and TCR beta chains were sequenced from each blood RNA sample. The source study handled its data this way. Samples had a median of about 96,000 TCRs, with a range from about 23,224 to 750,000. The Decombinator software suite was used to annotate the V, J and CDR3 of the TCR reads. To make PS versus PT1 abundance plots, every sample was subsampled to the same number of TCRs (28,000). Expanded TCRs were defined as absent before sensitization and observed at least eight times at the 2-week time point. The public reads were reanalyzed by TCRdb: fastp trimming at Q25, MiXCR alignment, in-frame beta chains only. Every distinct CDR3 protein forms one entry, paired with its most common genes and DNA. TCRdb assigned the V and J calls; the authors' analysis was not used. The sample table shows tens of thousands of distinct CDR3 sequences, and approximately 3.4% are seen once. The ten biggest clones cover more than 6.5% of the sample.

The sample's time point label, in plain terms: patch test 2, 6 weeks after DPC sensitization. The treatment or condition label of this sample denotes: therapeutic diphenylcyclopropenone sensitization with weekly scalp DPC. Blood at each patch-test visit was drawn before the patch test was applied. Patients were eligible if aged 18 to 70, diagnosed with alopecia and judged suitable for DPC therapy, and pregnant patients were excluded. Unfractionated whole blood was collected in Tempus Blood RNA tubes, and total RNA was extracted from that blood. Taken from cysteine to phenylalanine, the CDR3 has 12 residues. The sequence is cut down to CDR3 DNA, 36 bases in frame from base 1. V gives up 1 base and J gives up 11 bases, and the segment between their germline ends measures 11 bases. For CDR1 and CDR2, the germline V gene lists MDHEN and SYDVKM. Many counts were recorded for this clonotype. The clone's antigen remains unknown. The record has no base qualities; no much larger clone is one base away.

The source was whole blood, collected in connection with sensitization to the hapten diphenylcyclopropenone (DPC). The rearranged chain carries TRBV28 and TRBJ1-1; the D gene identity is not certain. This clonotype was sampled from a man aged 35 to 55 with alopecia areata. Some clones in this sample may be carry-over from other donors' samples. The CDR3 region: CASSLLGGPAFF. The DNA sequence follows: TGTGCCAGCAGTTTATTAGGAGGGCCGGCTTTCTTT. Here the CDR3 is joined to the reference TRBV28 and TRBJ1-1 genes, and the full variable domain is: DVKVTQSSRYLVKRTGEKVFLECVQDMDHENMFWYRQDPGLGLRLIYFSYDVKMKEKGDIPEGYSVSREKKERFSLILESASTNQTSMYLCASSLLGGPAFFGQGTRLTVV.